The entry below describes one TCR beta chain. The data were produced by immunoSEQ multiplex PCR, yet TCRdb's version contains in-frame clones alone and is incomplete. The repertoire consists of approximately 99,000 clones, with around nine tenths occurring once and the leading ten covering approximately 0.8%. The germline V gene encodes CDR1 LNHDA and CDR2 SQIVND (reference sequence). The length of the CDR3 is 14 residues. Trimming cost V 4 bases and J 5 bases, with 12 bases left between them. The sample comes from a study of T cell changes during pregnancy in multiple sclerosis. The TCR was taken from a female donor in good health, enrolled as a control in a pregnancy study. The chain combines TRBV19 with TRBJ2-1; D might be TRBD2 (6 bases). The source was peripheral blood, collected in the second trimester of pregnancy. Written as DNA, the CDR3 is TGTGCCAGTAGTAACCCGGGGGAGCACAATGAGCAGTTCTTC. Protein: CASSNPGEHNEQFF.